The rows below give T cell receptor beta chains drawn from one sample of a study of molecular identifiers for immune sequencing clone quantification. MiXCR, applied by TCRdb to the PCR reads, yields one record per CDR3 protein. The sample contains about 98,000 distinct CDR3 sequences, under 40% of which appear only once. The sequenced material came from naive CD8+ T cells from blood, with Jurkat cell RNA spiked in. These receptors were taken from a human donor in good health. Some libraries in this study had Jurkat cell RNA spiked in. Both conserved end residues are part of each CDR3. Fields, in order: V gene, D gene, clone size, J gene, CDR3 DNA, CDR3 protein. D genes are given only for firm matches. The size field is filled for only some rows; it gives once, few, many or a size class.

TRBV9	.	.	TRBJ2-7	TGTGCCAGCAGCGTAGACGAGAGCTACGAGCAGTACTTC	CASSVDESYEQYF
TRBV11-2	.	few	TRBJ1-1	TGTGCCAGCAGCGTCTGGGGCGAAGCTTTCTTT	CASSVWGEAFF
TRBV7-9	.	.	TRBJ1-1	TGTGCCAGCGCGTACAGTGGGGGAGTGAACACTGAAGCTTTCTTT	CASAYSGGVNTEAFF
TRBV2	.	many	TRBJ2-1	TGTGCCAGCGTCCTCAATGAGCAGTTCTTC	CASVLNEQFF
TRBV4-1	.	.	TRBJ1-6	TGCGCCAGCAGCCAAGAGACTCATAATTCACCCCTCCACTTT	CASSQETHNSPLHF
TRBV20-1	TRBD2	.	TRBJ2-3	TGCAGTGCTTCTAGCGGGTCAGATACGCAGTATTTT	CSASSGSDTQYF
TRBV4-3	TRBD1	.	TRBJ1-5	TGCGCCAGCAGCCCCGGACAGGGGTACGATCAGCCCCAGCATTTT	CASSPGQGYDQPQHF
TRBV14	TRBD1	.	TRBJ2-3	TGTGCCAGCAGCCAAACAGGGGGCGTCACAGATACGCAGTATTTT	CASSQTGGVTDTQYF
TRBV7-6	TRBD2	.	TRBJ2-7	TGTGCCAGCAGCTTAGAGGCCGGGCCGGGGGGAGAGCAGTACTTC	CASSLEAGPGGEQYF
TRBV2	.	many	TRBJ2-1	TGTGCCAGCGGAGGCTACAATGAGCAGTTCTTC	CASGGYNEQFF
TRBV5-6	.	.	TRBJ1-1	TGTGCCAGCAGCTTTCGGAACACTGAAGCTATCTTT	CASSFRNTEAIF
TRBV2	.	.	TRBJ2-6	TGTGCCACCCTGAACCCTAGCTCTGGGGCCAACGTCCTGACTTTC	CATLNPSSGANVLTF
TRBV9	TRBD2	.	TRBJ2-1	TGTGCCAGCAGCGCGACTAGCGGGGGGTACTACAATGAGCAGTTCTTC	CASSATSGGYYNEQFF
TRBV12-3/TRBV12-4	.	few	TRBJ2-3	TGTGCCAGCAGTTTTCGCACAGATACGCAGTATTTT	CASSFRTDTQYF
TRBV19	TRBD1	.	TRBJ1-5	TGTGCCAGTAGTTCGGGACAGGCCAATCAGCCCCAGCATTTT	CASSSGQANQPQHF
TRBV2	.	once	TRBJ2-3	TGTGCCAGCATCAAGAACCTGGCCACAGATACGCAGTATTTT	CASIKNLATDTQYF
TRBV28	TRBD1	.	TRBJ2-7	TGTGCCATCCTGGGACAGGGGGAAACCTACGAGCAGTACTTC	CAILGQGETYEQYF
TRBV6-2/TRBV6-3	TRBD2	.	TRBJ2-1	TGTGCCAGCAGATCACTAGCGGGGTTCCCCTACAATGAGCAGTTCTTC	CASRSLAGFPYNEQFF
TRBV5-4	.	many	TRBJ2-3	TGTGCCAGCAGATCCAGGGGCAGCACAGATACGCAGTATTTT	CASRSRGSTDTQYF
TRBV29-1	TRBD2	.	TRBJ2-6	TGCAGCGATGATGATCTAGCGGGAGGGCCCTCTGGGGCCAACGTCCTGACTTTC	CSDDDLAGGPSGANVLTF
TRBV7-9	TRBD2	many	TRBJ2-3	TGTGCCAGCAGCACCGGGACTAGCGGTACAGATACGCAGTATTTT	CASSTGTSGTDTQYF
TRBV29-1	TRBD2	.	TRBJ2-3	TGCAGCGTTCCCAGACTAGCGGGAGACCCGGATACGCAGTATTTT	CSVPRLAGDPDTQYF
TRBV7-8	.	many	TRBJ1-4	TGTGCCAGCAGCCCAGGACCCTCAACTAATGAAAAACTGTTTTTT	CASSPGPSTNEKLFF
TRBV28	.	few	TRBJ1-5	TGTGCCAGCACACTCAGGACCTCGCGGCGGCATCAGCCCCAGCATTTT	CASTLRTSRRHQPQHF
TRBV7-6	TRBD2	few	TRBJ2-7	TGTGCCAGCAGCCCGACTAGCGGGAGTCCCTACGAGCAGTACTTC	CASSPTSGSPYEQYF
TRBV12-3/TRBV12-4	.	.	TRBJ2-2	TGTGCCAGCAGCTACCACGACTCGCTACCGAACACCGGGGAGCTGTTTTTT	CASSYHDSLPNTGELFF
TRBV6-5	.	few	TRBJ1-3	TGTGCCAGCAGTCGGGCCAACGAAAACACCATATATTTT	CASSRANENTIYF
TRBV16	.	few	TRBJ2-7	TGTGCCAGCAGCCAATGGGGACACGAATACGAGCAGTACTTC	CASSQWGHEYEQYF
TRBV14	.	.	TRBJ1-4	TGTGCCAGCAGCCAAGATCCCCTGGGCAGGCCAACTAATGAAAAACTGTTTTTT	CASSQDPLGRPTNEKLFF
TRBV9	TRBD1	few	TRBJ1-4	TGTGCCAGCAGCGCGGGACAGGGGAGTGAAAAACTGTTTTTT	CASSAGQGSEKLFF
TRBV7-9	.	few	TRBJ1-2	TGTGCCTCCCGAGGGGTCCGGGACATACATAACTATGGCTACACCTTC	CASRGVRDIHNYGYTF
TRBV28	.	.	TRBJ1-5	TGTGCCAGCAGTGCGGTCGGGACGTACAATCAGCCCCAGCATTTT	CASSAVGTYNQPQHF
TRBV20-1	TRBD1	many	TRBJ2-5	TGCAGTGCTAGAGATCGGTACAGGGGGGAAGAGACCCAGTACTTC	CSARDRYRGEETQYF
TRBV5-6	.	.	TRBJ2-3	TGTGCCAGCAGCTTGGGCGCAGATACGCAGAATTTT	CASSLGADTQNF
TRBV29-1	TRBD2	.	TRBJ2-2	TGCAGCGTCGTAGGGGGGCAACCAGCGGGAGTGGCCGGGGAGCTGTTTTTT	CSVVGGQPAGVAGELFF